These 5 T cell receptor beta chains came from one sample sequenced in a study of cytomegalovirus exposure and HLA in healthy donors. Amplification used 60 Vbeta primers and 13 Jbeta primers. Using immunoSEQ multiplex PCR, the repertoire was profiled, and TCRdb retains in-frame clones only, with some absent. The table lists about 140,000 clones, roughly four fifths of them singletons, with roughly 4% in the top ten. The sequenced material came from PBMCs. These receptors all come from a man aged 35 to 55 in good health and CMV-seropositive.

The chain links TRBV7-9 to TRBJ1-4; D is ambiguous. The germline V gene encodes CDR1 SEHNR and CDR2 FQNEAQ (reference sequence). The CDR3 sequence is 13 residues long. The germline V and J ends were trimmed by 5 bases and 8 bases, with 12 bases remaining between them. The CDR3 nucleotides are TGTGCCAGCAGCCCTTGGTTGCGAGAAAAACTGTTTTTT. This gives the protein CASSPWLREKLFF.

The chain is built from TRBV5-5 and TRBJ2-7; D is perhaps TRBD1 (5 bases). Germline CDR1 and CDR2: SGHKS and YYEKEE (reference sequence). The germline V and J ends were trimmed by 4 bases and 3 bases, with 11 bases remaining between them. This CDR3 is 13 amino acids long. CDR3 region: CASSPGPNYEQYF. The CDR3, as DNA: TGTGCCAGCAGCCCAGGGCCCAACTACGAGCAGTACTTC.

This rearrangement joins TRBV27 to TRBJ1-1; D is ambiguous. CDR1 and CDR2 from the germline V gene are MNHEY and SMNVEV (reference sequence). V lost 3 bases and J 8 bases, leaving 10 bases between the germline ends. The CDR3 contains 12 residues. Written as DNA, the CDR3 is TGTGCCAGCAGTTTTTCCGGGTCAGAAGCTTTCTTT. Translation gives CASSFSGSEAFF.

The chain combines TRBV19 with TRBJ2-5, with a possible D match to TRBD1 (5 bases). The V end was cut by 8 bases, the J end by 5 bases, with 18 bases between. The CDR3 is 14 residues long. CDR1 LNHDA and CDR2 SQIVND come from the germline V gene (reference sequence). DNA for the CDR3: TGTGCCAGTTCAGCCCAGGGTGTTCGGGAGACCCAGTACTTC. This translates into CASSAQGVRETQYF.

The CDR3: CASSFKAGLETQYF. The CDR3 nucleotides are TGCGCCAGCAGCTTTAAAGCAGGGTTAGAGACCCAGTACTTC. The genes are TRBV5-1 and TRBJ2-5, with TRBD1 as a possible D gene (5 bases). Germline CDR1 is SGHRS and CDR2 is YFSETQ. The CDR3 spans 14 residues. V was pared by 2 bases and J by 4 bases, with 12 bases between.